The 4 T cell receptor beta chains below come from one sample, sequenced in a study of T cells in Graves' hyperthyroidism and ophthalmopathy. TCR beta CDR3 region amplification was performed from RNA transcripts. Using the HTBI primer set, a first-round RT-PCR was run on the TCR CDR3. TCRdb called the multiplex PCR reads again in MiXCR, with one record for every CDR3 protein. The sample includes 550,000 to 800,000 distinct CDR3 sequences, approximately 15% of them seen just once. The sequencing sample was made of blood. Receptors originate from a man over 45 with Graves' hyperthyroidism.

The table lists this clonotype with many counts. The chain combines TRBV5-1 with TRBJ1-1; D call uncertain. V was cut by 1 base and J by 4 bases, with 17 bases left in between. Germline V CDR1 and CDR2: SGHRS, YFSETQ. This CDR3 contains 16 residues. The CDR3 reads CASSLRAGAVSTEAFF. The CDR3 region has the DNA TGCGCCAGCAGCTTGCGTGCAGGAGCCGTCAGCACTGAAGCTTTCTTT.

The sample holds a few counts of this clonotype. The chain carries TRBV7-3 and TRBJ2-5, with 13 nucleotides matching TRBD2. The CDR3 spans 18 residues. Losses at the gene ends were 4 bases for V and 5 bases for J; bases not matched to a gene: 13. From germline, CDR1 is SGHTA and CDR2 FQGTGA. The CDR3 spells CASSSTPGLAGMMETQYF. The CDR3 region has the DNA TGTGCCAGCAGCTCCACGCCGGGACTAGCGGGAATGATGGAGACCCAGTACTTC.

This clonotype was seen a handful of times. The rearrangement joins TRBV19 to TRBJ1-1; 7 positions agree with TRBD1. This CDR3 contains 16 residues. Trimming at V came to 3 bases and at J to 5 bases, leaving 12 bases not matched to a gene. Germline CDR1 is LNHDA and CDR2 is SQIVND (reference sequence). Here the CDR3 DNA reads TGTGCCAGTAGTATTTTCTCGGGTTCAGGGGGGACTGAAGCTTTCTTT. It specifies CASSIFSGSGGTEAFF.

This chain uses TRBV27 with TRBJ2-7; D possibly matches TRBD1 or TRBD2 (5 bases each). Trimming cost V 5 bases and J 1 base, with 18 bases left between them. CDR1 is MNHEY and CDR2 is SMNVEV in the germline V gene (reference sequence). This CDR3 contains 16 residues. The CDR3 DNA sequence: TGTGCCAGCAGTCTCTCCTCCGGGACCAAATCCTACGAGCAGTACTTC. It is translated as CASSLSSGTKSYEQYF.